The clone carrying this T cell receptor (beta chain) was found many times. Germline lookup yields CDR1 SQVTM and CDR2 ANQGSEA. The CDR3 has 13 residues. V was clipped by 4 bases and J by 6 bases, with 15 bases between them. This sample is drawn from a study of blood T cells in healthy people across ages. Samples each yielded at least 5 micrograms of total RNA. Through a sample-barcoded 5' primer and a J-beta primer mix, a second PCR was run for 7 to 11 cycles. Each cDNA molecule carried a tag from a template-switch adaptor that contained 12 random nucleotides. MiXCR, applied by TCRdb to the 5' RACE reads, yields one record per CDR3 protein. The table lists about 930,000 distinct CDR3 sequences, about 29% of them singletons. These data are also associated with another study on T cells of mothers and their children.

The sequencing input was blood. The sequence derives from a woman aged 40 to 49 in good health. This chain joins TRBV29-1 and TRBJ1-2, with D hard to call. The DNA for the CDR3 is TGCAGCGTTGGGACCCGGGCGGCCCATGGCTACACCTTC. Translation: CSVGTRAAHGYTF.